This T cell receptor beta chain is from a study of siplizumab effects on memory and regulatory T cells. Whole-study findings and limits: Memory cells seemed less diverse than naive T cells, which seemed major alloresponse contributors. Proliferating Tregs taken from siplizumab cultures were not shown to have a confirmed suppressive function.

The method was immunoSEQ multiplex PCR; TCRdb's version includes in-frame clones alone and lacks a portion of them. The table includes around 100,000 clones, 91% detected once. For this clone: What it binds is not known.

This clonotype was sampled from a human donor in good health. Some clones in this sample may be carry-over from other donors' samples. What was sequenced was CD4+ T cells sorted from blood.

In DNA, the CDR3 is TGTGCCAGCAGTTCGTTCGGCAGGGCAAAGGGGGAGCTGTTTTTT. Protein sequence: CASSSFGRAKGELFF. The V and J genes are TRBV25-1 and TRBJ2-2; a possible D gene is TRBD1 (5 bases). The CDR3 is 15 amino acids. Per germline, CDR1 MGHDK and CDR2 SYGVNS. Between the trimmed V and J ends, which lost 5 bases and 8 bases, there was a span of 18 bases.